This T cell receptor beta chain was profiled in a study of blood T cell repertoires in COVID-19. Study overall: The analysed material was cDNA or gDNA that came from T cells, B-cell-depleted T cells, or PBMCs.

V lost 3 bases and J lost 3; bases outside the gene matches: 7. From germline, CDR1 is LNHNV and CDR2 YYDKDF (reference sequence). CDR3 length: 16 residues. In the source study's methods: Amplification of reference gene primers provided the estimated nucleated cell counts. The repertoire was sequenced with immunoSEQ multiplex PCR; TCRdb's copy has only in-frame clones and lacks some. V, J and clone size reflect that table, while D and trimming were determined from the DNA. In the table there are about 49,000 clones, roughly four fifths of which are singletons. The sequencing sample was made of peripheral blood. The TCR was taken from a woman aged 60 to 75 with acute or convalescent COVID-19. The V call is TRBV15, the J call TRBJ2-3, with 9 bases identical to TRBD1. CDR3 sequence (DNA): TGTGCCACCAGCAGGGGGAGGACAGGGGATACAGATACGCAGTATTTT. The encoded protein is CATSRGRTGDTDTQYF.